Listed below are T cell receptor beta chains from one sample, sequenced in a study of fetal regulatory T cell absence and autoimmunity. TCRdb's copy holds only in-frame clones and misses some; the assay was immunoSEQ multiplex PCR. The data hold about 50,000 clones, with about 80% observed a single time. The sequencing input was cord blood. These receptors originate from a newborn boy with IPEX syndrome. CDR3s include the opening cysteine and the closing phenylalanine or tryptophan. Fields, in order: V gene, CDR3 length, CDR3 protein.

V: TRBV29-1
length: 12
CDR3: CSVEVGRGEQYF

V: TRBV27
length: 13
CDR3: CASSSTGRQMGYF

V: TRBV18
length: 14
CDR3: CASSPRQGDSPLHF

V: TRBV11-3
length: 11
CDR3: CASSSGASKFF

V: TRBV7-2
length: 16
CDR3: CASSLPAGGSYNEQFF

V: TRBV4-3
length: 14
CDR3: CASSRTRQLNEQFF

V: TRBV9
length: 14
CDR3: CASALGTGPDEQYF

V: TRBV4-1
length: 17
CDR3: CASSQGSILQGMAEAFF

V: TRBV21-1
length: 15
CDR3: CASSKGTSGSDTQYF

V: TRBV18
length: 13
CDR3: CASSGLRGDEQYF

V: TRBV14
length: 14
CDR3: CASSQDRAKNIQYF

V: TRBV9
length: 16
CDR3: CASSVGRLAGAQEQFF

V: TRBV9
length: 15
CDR3: CASSVGTEYTDTQYF

V: TRBV6-5
length: 14
CDR3: CASSNGQGPYEQYF

V: TRBV5-1
length: 14
CDR3: CASSFRDRGTEAFF

V: TRBV5-1
length: 15
CDR3: CASSLGTSLSYEQYF

V: TRBV5-8
length: 16
CDR3: CASNPSGTGDTGELFF

V: TRBV7-9
length: 16
CDR3: CASSSSGTGERTEAFF

V: TRBV6-1
length: 15
CDR3: CASSVPSSGTDTQYF

V: TRBV2
length: 17
CDR3: CASNNRDRGIFNEKLFF

V: TRBV9
length: 17
CDR3: CASSVATNRQGPDTQYF

V: TRBV11-2
length: 16
CDR3: CASSFGRGLLEETQYF

V: TRBV10-2
length: 15
CDR3: CASSTSGRVSGELFF

V: TRBV5-1
length: 11
CDR3: CASSLGFGYTF

V: TRBV10-3
length: 15
CDR3: CAISEFRPGANVLTF

V: TRBV5-6
length: 16
CDR3: CASSRIDRAWSETQYF

V: TRBV30
length: 13
CDR3: CAWSAGWNTEAFF

V: TRBV9
length: 15
CDR3: CASSHTSGGADTQYF

V: TRBV6-6
length: 14
CDR3: CASSLGLEVQPQHF